The next 11 T cell receptor beta chains were all read from a single sample in a study of cytomegalovirus exposure and HLA in healthy donors. The PCR contained 60 Vbeta and 13 Jbeta primers. The table came from immunoSEQ multiplex PCR; TCRdb's copy has only in-frame clones and leaves some out. The table lists about 200,000 clones, more than 9.5% of them singletons. The sample consisted of PBMCs. Every receptor here comes from a man aged 50 to 60 in good health and CMV-seropositive.

This rearrangement joins TRBV5-4 to TRBJ2-1; 13 positions match TRBD2. The ends lost 3 bases at V and 4 bases at J; junction bases unmatched: 13. Germline V gives CDR1 SGHNT, CDR2 YYREEE (reference sequence). CDR3 length: 19 amino acids. The CDR3 DNA sequence: TGTGCCAGCAGCTCCGCCACCGGGACTAGCGGGGTAAGGTACAATGAGCAGTTCTTC. It translates to CASSSATGTSGVRYNEQFF.

This rearrangement joins TRBV5-1 to TRBJ2-1; 11 bases are a match to TRBD2. V lost 4 bases, J lost 7 bases, and 7 bases stayed unmatched. The CDR3 is made up of 15 amino acids. The V gene's germline CDR1 is SGHRS and CDR2 YFSETQ. CDR3 bases: TGCGCCAGCAGCAACCCGGGACTAGCGGTAAATGAGCAGTTCTTC. Protein product: CASSNPGLAVNEQFF.

The chain uses TRBV10-3 and TRBJ2-2; 9 bases are a match to TRBD2. The V and J ends lost 4 bases and 5 bases, in that order; junction bases with no gene match: 2. Germline V CDR1 and CDR2: ENHRY, SYGVKD. There are 14 residues in the CDR3. CDR3 nucleotide sequence: TGTGCCATCAGTGGGACTAGCGAGACCGGGGAGCTGTTTTTT. As protein: CAISGTSETGELFF.

This clone appeared a few times. In nucleotides, the CDR3 is TGTGCCACCAGCAGGGCAGGGGGGCAGGGGGCCACCGGGGAGCTGTTTTTT. The encoded protein is CATSRAGGQGATGELFF. The chain carries TRBV15 and TRBJ2-2, with TRBD1 matching over 8 bases. The CDR3 contains 17 residues. Germline values: CDR1 LNHNV, CDR2 YYDKDF (reference sequence). V trimming: 3 bases; J trimming: 4 bases; junction bases outside the gene matches: 10.

This clone was detected only a few times. This chain joins TRBV15 and TRBJ1-2; 8 nucleotides agree with TRBD1. The CDR3 length is 14 residues. Looked up from germline, CDR1 is LNHNV and CDR2 is YYDKDF (reference sequence). The V segment lost 1 base and the J segment 6 bases; nucleotides outside the gene matches: 4. CDR3: CATSRAGQGDGYTF. The CDR3 nucleotides read TGTGCCACCAGCAGAGCCGGACAGGGTGATGGCTACACCTTC.

CDR3 in amino acids: CASSGGSGGVYNEQFF. The CDR3 nucleotides read TGCGCCAGCAGCGGGGGTTCGGGGGGGGTCTACAATGAGCAGTTCTTC. This chain joins TRBV5-1 and TRBJ2-1, with 8 bases fitting TRBD2. Germline CDR1 SGHRS, CDR2 YFSETQ. Unmatched junction bases numbered 9, after V lost 4 bases and J lost 3 bases. The CDR3 is 16 residues long. Complete variable domain (other parts from reference TRBV5-1 and TRBJ2-1): KAGVTQTPRYLIKTRGQQVTLSCSPISGHRSVSWYQQTPGQGLQFLFEYFSETQRNKGNFPGRFSGRQFSNSRSEMNVSTLELGDSALYLCASSGGSGGVYNEQFFGPGTRLTVL.

This chain joins TRBV19 and TRBJ1-1, with a possible D match to TRBD1 (6 bases). Germline V gene data show CDR1 as LNHDA and CDR2 as SQIVND (reference sequence). This CDR3 region has 17 residues. The V and J ends lost 5 bases and 0 bases respectively, with 19 bases between them. The chain's CDR3 is CASSSSGTRIMNTEAFF. The DNA for the CDR3 is TGTGCCAGTAGTTCCTCCGGGACAAGAATTATGAACACTGAAGCTTTCTTT.

V usage is TRBV27 and J usage is TRBJ2-5; 8 nucleotides align to TRBD2. From germline, CDR1 is MNHEY and CDR2 SMNVEV (reference sequence). With 2 bases clipped from V and 5 bases from J, the junction kept 19 bases outside the gene matches. This CDR3 is built from 19 residues. CDR3 region: CASSLSPGGTGGPGETQYF. CDR3 coding DNA: TGTGCCAGCAGTTTAAGTCCCGGAGGGACGGGGGGGCCGGGGGAGACCCAGTACTTC.

The J gene is TRBJ2-5, the V gene TRBV25-1, with D possibly TRBD1 on 6 matching bases. V was clipped by 3 bases and J by 5 bases, with 16 bases between them. This CDR3 spans 15 amino acids. The germline V gene encodes CDR1 MGHDK and CDR2 SYGVNS. CDR3 in amino acids: CASSERGKRGETQYF. CDR3 bases: TGTGCCAGCAGTGAGAGGGGGAAAAGGGGGGAGACCCAGTACTTC.

There are a few counts of this clone. The rearrangement joins TRBV19 to TRBJ1-5, with D perhaps matching TRBD1 (6 bases). V was trimmed by 6 bases and J by 1 base, leaving 10 bases between them. The length of the CDR3 is 14 residues. The germline V gene encodes CDR1 LNHDA and CDR2 SQIVND (reference sequence). CDR3 in amino acids: CASRTGSSNQPQHF. The CDR3, as DNA: TGTGCCAGTAGGACAGGTTCCAGCAATCAGCCCCAGCATTTT.

The chain carries TRBV27 and TRBJ1-1; D is perhaps TRBD1 (5 bases). The CDR3 runs to 13 residues. Germline CDR1 is MNHEY and CDR2 is SMNVEV (reference sequence). With 8 bases removed from V and 3 bases from J, the gap between germline ends came to 13 bases. The CDR3 nucleotides read TGTGCCAGCCGTTGGACAACCTACACTGAAGCTTTCTTT. Translated, it gives CASRWTTYTEAFF.